The next 10 T cell receptor beta chains were all read from a single sample in a study of beta chain features in type 1 diabetes. Reverse transcribing all isolated RNA meant expressed TCRB transcripts were sequenced. Sequenced by immunoSEQ multiplex PCR; TCRdb stores in-frame clones only, minus some. The table shows about 360,000 clones, with 10% to 15% occurring only once. Source material: naive CD4+ T cells from blood. These receptor sequences come from a man between 18 and 35 years old in good health.

This clone was seen only a few times. The chain uses TRBV15 and TRBJ1-5; TRBD1 is a possible D gene (6 bases). This CDR3 region has 15 residues. Per the germline V gene, CDR1 is LNHNV and CDR2 is YYDKDF (reference sequence). V lost 1 base and J 8 bases, leaving 15 bases between the germline ends. The CDR3 here is CATSRATGPGKPQHF. CDR3 bases: TGTGCCACCAGCAGAGCAACAGGGCCCGGGAAGCCCCAGCATTTT.

This clone was found a few times. This sequence joins TRBV4-2 and TRBJ2-2; TRBD1 might be the D (6 bases). The V gene lost 2 bases and the J gene lost 9 bases, with 19 bases spanning the gap. CDR1 LGHNA and CDR2 YNFKEQ come from the germline V gene. The CDR3 is made up of 16 amino acids. CDR3: CASSQTGTTPDRELFF. DNA of the CDR3: TGTGCCAGCAGCCAAACCGGGACAACCCCCGACCGGGAGCTGTTTTTT.

CDR3 sequence (DNA): TGTGCCAGCAGCTTAAGGGACAGGAAAGGATCACCCCTCCACTTT. Its translation: CASSLRDRKGSPLHF. V is TRBV6-6 and J is TRBJ1-6, with 8 bases fitting TRBD1. V shed 6 bases, J shed 10 bases, and the junction held 11 bases outside the gene matches. The CDR3 is 15 amino acids. CDR1 and CDR2 from the germline V gene are MNHNY and SVGAGI (reference sequence).

Worth noting for this clone: This sample also contains other DNA sequences that code for the same CDR3. This sequence joins TRBV19 and TRBJ1-1, with D maybe TRBD1 (5 bases). The V end lost 5 bases, the J end lost 2 bases, and 9 bases lay between the germline ends. From germline, CDR1 is LNHDA and CDR2 SQIVND (reference sequence). This CDR3 spans 13 amino acids. The CDR3 spells CASSSTGNTEAFF. CDR3 in DNA: TGTGCCAGTAGTTCCACAGGCAACACTGAAGCTTTCTTT.

The chain couples TRBV18 to TRBJ2-5; D gene ambiguous. Germline values: CDR1 KGHSH, CDR2 LQKENI. The CDR3 is 13 residues long. V lost 3 bases and J 2 bases, leaving 7 bases between the germline ends. CDR3 in DNA: TGTGCCAGCTCACCGCCTACGCAAGAGACCCAGTACTTC. Translated, it gives CASSPPTQETQYF.

The chain recombines TRBV5-4 with TRBJ1-6; D might be TRBD1 (6 bases). Trimming left V 2 bases short and J 9 bases short, with 18 bases between. This CDR3 has 16 residues. Germline V gene lookup returns CDR1 SGHNT and CDR2 YYREEE (reference sequence). The CDR3 loop reads CASSLDTGTIGSPLHF. The CDR3 nucleotides read TGTGCCAGCAGCTTAGACACCGGGACAATTGGTTCACCCCTCCACTTT.

The chain has TRBV14 and TRBJ2-1; 7 bases match TRBD2. CDR3 size: 14 residues. Trimming removed 4 bases from V and 9 bases from J; junction bases left unmatched: 9. The germline gives CDR1 SGHDN, CDR2 FVKESK. The CDR3 DNA follows: TGTGCCAGCAGCCCCTTACTAGCGACTGGTGAGCAGTTCTTC. It specifies CASSPLLATGEQFF.

This clone was detected only a few times. The rearrangement uses TRBV2 and TRBJ2-7; TRBD2 matches at 7 bases. J lost 2 bases, V lost 6 bases, and 10 bases had no gene match. Germline CDR1 and CDR2: SNHLY and FYNNEI. The CDR3 has 15 amino acids. CDR3: CASRKSLTSPYEQYF. CDR3 bases: TGTGCCAGCAGAAAGAGTTTGACTAGCCCCTACGAGCAGTACTTC.

This clone was seen only a few times. This chain uses TRBV7-2 with TRBJ2-4; 13 bases fit TRBD2. Germline assignment: CDR1 SGHTA and CDR2 FQGNSA. This CDR3 region has 19 residues. The trim removed 4 bases at V and 0 bases at J, leaving 9 bases unmatched. The CDR3 DNA sequence: TGTGCCAGCAGCTCCGGATGGACTAGCGGGGGCCTAGCCAAAAACATTCAGTACTTC. Amino acid sequence: CASSSGWTSGGLAKNIQYF.

Concerning this clone itself: Other DNA sequences of this sample code for an identical CDR3. The CDR3 reads CASSLSGQGTDTQYF. CDR3 nucleotide sequence: TGTGCCAGCAGTTTATCGGGACAGGGTACAGATACGCAGTATTTT. V gene TRBV27 combines with J gene TRBJ2-3, with 9 bases identical to TRBD1. CDR1 MNHEY and CDR2 SMNVEV come from the germline V gene (reference sequence). V was pared by 0 bases and J by 3 bases, with 1 base of the junction left unmatched. The CDR3 length is 15 residues.